The rows below give T cell receptor beta chains drawn from one sample of a study of beta chain features in type 1 diabetes. Sequencing was performed with immunoSEQ multiplex PCR; in TCRdb, only in-frame clones are kept and a portion is missing. The table records some 660,000 clones, more than 13% of them present only once. Specimen: naive CD4+ T cells from blood. These receptors were taken from a man younger than 35 with type 1 diabetes. Each CDR3 is given with its conserved first and last residue. D genes are given only for firm matches. The listing skips clone size in some rows; elsewhere it reads once, few, many or a size class.

TRBV4-2	few	TRBJ2-1	NA	CASSHPQGVSSYNEQFF	TGTGCCAGCAGCCACCCCCAGGGCGTAAGCTCCTACAATGAGCAGTTCTTC
TRBV25-1	few	TRBJ1-1	NA	CASREAGRDTEAFF	TGTGCCAGCAGGGAGGCAGGGAGGGACACTGAAGCTTTCTTT
TRBV4-3	few	TRBJ2-3	TRBD2	CASSQGLAGGSTDTQYF	TGCGCCAGCAGCCAAGGTCTAGCGGGGGGCAGCACAGATACGCAGTATTTT
TRBV6-6	few	TRBJ2-1	NA	CASSRPADGIQLF	TGTGCCAGCAGCCGACCGGCAGACGGCATTCAGCTCTTC
TRBV4-3	NA	TRBJ2-5	NA	CASSQAGHRETQYF	TGCGCCAGCAGCCAAGCCGGGCACAGGGAGACCCAGTACTTC
TRBV11-2	NA	TRBJ2-1	TRBD2	CASSPGLAGGFEQFF	TGTGCCAGCAGCCCCGGACTAGCGGGAGGATTTGAGCAGTTCTTC
TRBV29-1	few	TRBJ2-5	NA	CSLIRGQETQYF	TGCAGCCTGATTCGGGGGCAAGAGACCCAGTACTTC
TRBV15	once	TRBJ1-4	NA	CATREDRTVLELFF	TGTGCCACCAGGGAAGACAGGACGGTCTTGGAACTGTTTTTT
TRBV6-6	few	TRBJ2-1	NA	CASKTRASYNEQFF	TGTGCCAGCAAAACTAGGGCATCCTACAATGAGCAGTTCTTC
TRBV6-4	NA	TRBJ2-1	NA	CASSASPGFGEQFF	TGTGCCAGCAGTGCCTCACCTGGCTTCGGTGAGCAGTTCTTC
TRBV9	few	TRBJ2-5	NA	CASSVGVGWETQYF	TGTGCCAGCAGCGTCGGGGTAGGATGGGAGACCCAGTACTTC
TRBV9	NA	TRBJ2-3	NA	CASSAVWGFSTDTQYF	TGTGCCAGCAGCGCCGTCTGGGGCTTCAGCACAGATACGCAGTATTTT
TRBV30	few	TRBJ2-1	TRBD2	CAWSVSFGLAGDNEQFF	TGTGCCTGGAGTGTATCCTTCGGACTAGCGGGAGATAATGAGCAGTTCTTC
TRBV30	NA	TRBJ2-7	TRBD1	CAWGDRVKYEQYF	TGTGCCTGGGGAGACAGGGTAAAGTACGAGCAGTACTTC
TRBV2	NA	TRBJ1-1	NA	CASSPRRLQGARNTEAFF	TGTGCCAGCTCCCCAAGGCGTTTACAGGGCGCGAGGAACACTGAAGCTTTCTTT
TRBV25-1	few	TRBJ2-1	TRBD2	CASSPRGRISEQFF	TGTGCCAGCAGCCCGCGCGGGAGAATAAGTGAGCAGTTCTTC
TRBV10-2	NA	TRBJ2-7	TRBD2	CASVPSSGSSYEQYF	TGCGCCAGCGTTCCCTCTAGCGGGAGTTCCTACGAGCAGTACTTC
TRBV7-2	few	TRBJ1-5	NA	CASSLVTYSNQPQHF	TGTGCCAGCAGCTTAGTCACCTATAGCAATCAGCCCCAGCATTTT
TRBV2	NA	TRBJ1-6	TRBD1	CASRGQGNSPLHF	TGTGCCAGCAGGGGACAGGGTAATTCACCCCTCCACTTT
TRBV5-1	NA	TRBJ2-7	NA	CASRSSPDYEQYF	TGCGCCAGCAGATCGTCTCCCGACTACGAGCAGTACTTC
TRBV28	few	TRBJ1-1	TRBD1	CASSLPTGRTEAFF	TGTGCCAGCAGTTTGCCGACAGGGCGTACTGAAGCTTTCTTT
TRBV6-6	NA	TRBJ2-7	NA	CALGPLGSEQYF	TGTGCCCTTGGACCGCTGGGCAGCGAGCAGTACTTC
TRBV5-1	few	TRBJ2-1	NA	CASSLSPGPSDEQFF	TGCGCCAGCAGCTTGAGCCCAGGCCCTTCCGATGAGCAGTTCTTC
TRBV27	NA	TRBJ1-5	NA	CASSLVSNQPQHF	TGTGCCAGCAGTTTAGTGAGCAATCAGCCCCAGCATTTT
TRBV6-1	few	TRBJ2-7	NA	CASSEDRSSYEQYF	TGTGCCAGCAGCGAAGACAGAAGCTCCTACGAGCAGTACTTC
TRBV7-6	NA	TRBJ2-1	TRBD2	CASSRTSGHYNEQFF	TGTGCCAGCAGCCGCACTAGCGGTCACTACAATGAGCAGTTCTTC
TRBV5-4	NA	TRBJ1-2	NA	CASRGARDYGYTF	TGTGCCAGCAGAGGCGCCAGGGATTATGGCTACACCTTC
TRBV27	few	TRBJ1-4	NA	CASSSRGLAEKLFF	TGTGCCAGCAGCTCCCGGGGGTTAGCTGAAAAACTGTTTTTT
TRBV2	NA	TRBJ1-5	NA	CASSSQGSSQPQHF	TGTGCCAGCAGTTCTCAGGGATCGAGTCAGCCCCAGCATTTT
TRBV10-3	few	TRBJ1-5	TRBD1	CAIRQGGNQPQHF	TGTGCCATCAGACAGGGGGGCAATCAGCCCCAGCATTTT
TRBV13	few	TRBJ1-4	TRBD1	CASSFQGDGEKLFF	TGTGCCAGCAGCTTTCAGGGGGATGGTGAAAAACTGTTTTTT
TRBV2	few	TRBJ1-1	NA	CASSPASVRNEAFF	TGTGCCAGCAGCCCCGCATCGGTACGTAATGAAGCTTTCTTT
TRBV7-7	NA	TRBJ1-3	NA	CASSLTPPGSGNTIYF	TGTGCTAGCAGCTTAACCCCGCCGGGCTCTGGAAACACCATATATTTT
TRBV11-2	NA	TRBJ2-5	NA	CASSLSAGETQYF	TGTGCCAGCAGCTTAAGTGCCGGGGAGACCCAGTACTTC
TRBV7-2	NA	TRBJ2-3	NA	CASSLNWRGGVGTDTQYF	TGTGCCAGCAGCTTAAATTGGAGGGGGGGCGTCGGCACAGATACGCAGTATTTT
TRBV7-2	NA	TRBJ1-4	TRBD1	CASSLVGTGNEKLFF	TGTGCCAGCAGCTTAGTTGGGACAGGGAATGAAAAACTGTTTTTT
TRBV29-1	few	TRBJ1-4	NA	CSVVHGTVGKLFF	TGCAGCGTTGTTCACGGGACGGTGGGAAAACTGTTTTTT
TRBV7-9	few	TRBJ2-2	TRBD2	CASSLGAGDTGELFF	TGTGCCAGCAGCTTAGGAGCGGGAGACACCGGGGAGCTGTTTTTT
TRBV7-2	NA	TRBJ2-7	NA	CASSLAVGSSYEQYF	TGTGCCAGCAGCTTAGCAGTAGGGAGCTCCTACGAGCAGTACTTC
TRBV9	few	TRBJ2-5	TRBD2	CASSVAASGGSQETQYF	TGTGCCAGCAGCGTAGCAGCTAGCGGGGGCTCCCAAGAGACCCAGTACTTC
TRBV4-3	few	TRBJ1-6	NA	CASSQAGLMNSPLHF	TGCGCCAGCAGCCAAGCCGGCCTCATGAATTCACCCCTCCACTTT
TRBV7-9	NA	TRBJ2-1	TRBD2	CASSFSGLQFF	TGTGCCAGCAGCTTTAGCGGGCTCCAGTTCTTC
TRBV25-1	few	TRBJ2-1	NA	CASSVRSRGEQFF	TGTGCCAGCAGTGTGAGGTCGAGGGGTGAGCAGTTCTTC
TRBV6-5	NA	TRBJ2-7	TRBD2	CASSGLAGIYEQYF	TGTGCCAGCTCCGGGCTAGCGGGGATCTACGAGCAGTACTTC
TRBV6-5	NA	TRBJ1-1	NA	CASSTDRGSTEAFF	TGTGCCAGCAGTACGGACAGAGGGAGCACTGAAGCTTTCTTT
TRBV7-9	few	TRBJ2-5	TRBD1	CASILQGASRETQYF	TGTGCCAGCATCTTACAGGGGGCGTCGCGGGAGACCCAGTACTTC
TRBV5-6	NA	TRBJ2-1	TRBD2	CASSSMTSGREGAYNEQFF	TGTGCCAGCAGCTCAATGACTAGCGGGAGAGAGGGGGCCTACAATGAGCAGTTCTTC
TRBV27	few	TRBJ2-1	NA	CASSSRGEQFF	TGTGCCAGCAGTTCTAGAGGTGAGCAGTTCTTC
TRBV5-1	NA	TRBJ2-1	NA	CASSLAFRGTYNEQFF	TGCGCCAGCAGCTTGGCCTTTCGGGGGACCTACAATGAGCAGTTCTTC
TRBV28	few	TRBJ2-7	TRBD1	CASSLPLGTGGLEQYF	TGTGCCAGCAGTTTACCCCTCGGGACAGGGGGCCTCGAGCAGTACTTC
TRBV19	few	TRBJ2-1	NA	CASSMALQRDEQFF	TGTGCCAGTAGTATGGCGTTACAAAGGGATGAGCAGTTCTTC
TRBV30	few	TRBJ2-4	NA	CAWSALRSGVAKNIQYF	TGTGCCTGGAGTGCGCTGAGGAGCGGAGTAGCCAAAAACATTCAGTACTTC